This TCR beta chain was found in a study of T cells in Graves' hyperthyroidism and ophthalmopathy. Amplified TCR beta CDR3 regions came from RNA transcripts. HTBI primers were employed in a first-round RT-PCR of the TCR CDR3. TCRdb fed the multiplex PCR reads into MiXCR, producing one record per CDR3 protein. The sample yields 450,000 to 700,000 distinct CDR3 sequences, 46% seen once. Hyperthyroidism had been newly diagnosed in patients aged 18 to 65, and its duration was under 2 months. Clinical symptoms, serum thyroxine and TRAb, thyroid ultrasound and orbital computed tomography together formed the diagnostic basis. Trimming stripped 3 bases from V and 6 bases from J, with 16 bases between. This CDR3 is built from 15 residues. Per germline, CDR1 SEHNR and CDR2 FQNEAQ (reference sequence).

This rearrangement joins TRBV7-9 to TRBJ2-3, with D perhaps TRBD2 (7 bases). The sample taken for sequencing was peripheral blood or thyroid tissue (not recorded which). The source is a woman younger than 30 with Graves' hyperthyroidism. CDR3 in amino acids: CASSLGGGRGDTQYF. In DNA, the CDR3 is TGTGCCAGCAGCTTGGGAGGGGGACGCGGGGATACGCAGTATTTT. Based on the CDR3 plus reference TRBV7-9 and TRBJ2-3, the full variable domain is DTGVSQNPRHKITKRGQNVTFRCDPISEHNRLYWYRQTLGQGPEFLTYFQNEAQLEKSRLLSDRFSAERPKGSFSTLEIQRTEQGDSAMYLCASSLGGGRGDTQYFGPGTRLTVL.